These 14 T cell receptor beta chains were all obtained from the same sample, sequenced in a study of T cell responses to AZD1222 COVID-19 vaccine (dated by TCRdb to about 2021). Receptor libraries were prepared by the immunoSEQ multiplex PCR assay. Sourced from immuneACCESS, this table was stored by TCRdb with only in-frame sequences that have V and J called. A share of the clones is absent; for the studies checked, an unresolved V gene accounts for under half, and the remainder has no known explanation. The sample includes about 150,000 clones, with approximately 90% observed a single time. The ten largest clones capture around 4.9% of the sample. Per the publication, the time point label means: baseline before first vaccination. The source was peripheral blood, collected on day 0 of AZD1222 vaccination. Every receptor here comes from an adult in good health.

This chain links TRBV18 with TRBJ1-4; no clear D. Trimming shortened V by 3 bases and J by 0 bases, and 11 bases separated the two germline ends. Germline lookup yields CDR1 KGHSH and CDR2 LQKENI. CDR3 length equals 16 residues. Written as DNA, the CDR3 is TGTGCCAGCTCACCCCCCAGAGCTGCAACTAATGAAAAACTGTTTTTT. Translation: CASSPPRAATNEKLFF.

The chain is built from TRBV7-3 and TRBJ2-3, with 8 positions matching TRBD2. V gave up 5 bases and J gave up 2 bases; unmatched junction bases: 9. CDR3 length: 16 amino acids. In germline, CDR1 is SGHTA, CDR2 FQGTGA. CDR3 coding DNA: TGTGCCAGCAGCCGCGGGGGGCGTATGAACACAGATACGCAGTATTTT. Its protein is CASSRGGRMNTDTQYF.

The chain has TRBV15 and TRBJ2-2; D is possibly TRBD1 or TRBD2 (6 bases each). The CDR3 spans 15 residues. Trimming cost V 7 bases and J 3 bases, with 15 bases left between them. Germline V CDR1 and CDR2: LNHNV, YYDKDF (reference sequence). The CDR3 coding sequence is TGTGCCACCAAAATCGACGGGGGCTACACCGGGGAGCTGTTTTTT. Protein product: CATKIDGGYTGELFF.

The table lists this clone with a few counts. The gene calls are TRBV10-3 and TRBJ2-1, with D maybe TRBD1 (5 bases). The germline gives CDR1 ENHRY, CDR2 SYGVKD. Trimming took 8 bases from V and 9 from J, leaving 11 bases between them. This CDR3 has 11 amino acids. The CDR3: CAIGVGLEQFF. The CDR3, as DNA: TGTGCCATCGGAGTGGGGCTTGAGCAGTTCTTC.

The chain uses TRBV6-5 and TRBJ1-4; 9 bases are shared with TRBD1. Germline CDR1 is MNHEY and CDR2 is SVGAGI. The junction had 9 bases not matched to a gene; V was cut back by 6 bases and J by 7 bases. CDR3 length equals 15 residues. The CDR3 DNA follows: TGTGCCAGCAGCTCAAAGACAGGGGGTTTTGAAAAACTGTTTTTT. Amino acid sequence: CASSSKTGGFEKLFF.

The J gene is TRBJ2-7, the V gene TRBV2; D remains ambiguous. The CDR3 consists of 11 residues. The V gene's germline CDR1 is SNHLY and CDR2 FYNNEI. The V gene lost 1 base and the J gene lost 4 bases, with 2 bases spanning the gap. The CDR3: CASSEGYEQYF. CDR3 bases: TGTGCCAGCAGTGAAGGTTACGAGCAGTACTTC.

This chain uses TRBV19 with TRBJ1-2; 7 nucleotides match TRBD1. V dropped 5 bases and J dropped 2; count of bases not matched to a gene: 11. The CDR3 consists of 16 residues. Germline V gives CDR1 LNHDA, CDR2 SQIVND (reference sequence). The CDR3 here is CASSARTGLGNYGYTF. The CDR3 nucleotides are TGTGCCAGTAGTGCCCGGACAGGATTGGGAAACTATGGCTACACCTTC. Full variable domain (rest looked up from reference TRBV19 and TRBJ1-2): DGGITQSPKYLFRKEGQNVTLSCEQNLNHDAMYWYRQDPGQGLRLIYYSQIVNDFQKGDIAEGYSVSREKKESFPLTVTSAQKNPTAFYLCASSARTGLGNYGYTFGSGTRLTVV.

This clone was observed once. The CDR3 here is CASNTFSGTEAFF. The CDR3 bases are TGTGCCAGTAATACCTTCAGTGGCACTGAAGCTTTCTTT. The rearrangement links TRBV19 to TRBJ1-1; D not resolved. The CDR3 spans 13 residues. Germline CDR1 reads LNHDA; CDR2 reads SQIVND (reference sequence). Trimming shortened V by 7 bases and J by 4 bases, and 13 bases separated the two germline ends. The whole variable domain, filled in from reference TRBV19 and TRBJ1-1, reads DGGITQSPKYLFRKEGQNVTLSCEQNLNHDAMYWYRQDPGQGLRLIYYSQIVNDFQKGDIAEGYSVSREKKESFPLTVTSAQKNPTAFYLCASNTFSGTEAFFGQGTRLTVV.

The chain employs TRBV5-1 and TRBJ2-7; D unresolved. V lost 0 bases and J 6 bases, leaving 4 bases between the germline ends. CDR1 is SGHRS and CDR2 is YFSETQ in the germline V gene. This CDR3 is 11 amino acids long. CDR3 DNA sequence: TGCGCCAGCAGCTTGGAAGGCGAGCAGTACTTC. This sequence encodes CASSLEGEQYF.

The chain combines TRBV28 with TRBJ1-5, with 7 bases lining up with TRBD1. J gave up 6 bases and V 7 bases, and 9 bases lay outside the gene matches. CDR1 and CDR2 (germline): MDHEN, SYDVKM. This CDR3 region has 14 residues. The CDR3 sequence: CASILYQGGQPQHF. CDR3 bases: TGTGCCAGCATCCTATACCAGGGGGGTCAGCCCCAGCATTTT.

The rearrangement joins TRBV10-1 to TRBJ2-6; no definite D call. With 0 bases removed from V and 3 bases from J, the gap between germline ends came to 0 bases. Per germline, CDR1 WNHNN and CDR2 SYGVQD (reference sequence). The CDR3 loop spans 13 amino acids. Here the CDR3 DNA reads TGCGCCAGCAGTGAGTCTGGGGCCAACGTCCTGACTTTC. Its translation is CASSESGANVLTF.

The CDR3 loop reads CASSQGSGSGMRGTQYF. The CDR3 region has the DNA TGTGCCAGCAGCCAAGGGTCGGGTAGCGGGATGAGGGGTACGCAGTATTTT. The chain joins TRBV4-2 to TRBJ2-3, with 8 bases lining up with TRBD2. The CDR3 is 17 residues long. J was trimmed by 8 bases and V by 1 base; bases with no gene match: 14. Germline V gene sequence: CDR1 LGHNA, CDR2 YNFKEQ.

This chain links TRBV6-5 with TRBJ2-7; D remains ambiguous. Germline assignment: CDR1 MNHEY and CDR2 SVGAGI. Trimming removed 7 bases at V and 2 bases at J, with 15 bases between. CDR3 length: 14 amino acids. CDR3 bases: TGTGCCAGCACTCCCGACGGCACAGCCTACGAGCAGTACTTC. Translated, it gives CASTPDGTAYEQYF.

This chain uses TRBV7-2 with TRBJ2-7, with a weak D call TRBD1 (6 bases). This CDR3 contains 12 residues. Germline V gene data show CDR1 as SGHTA and CDR2 as FQGNSA. The V end lost 5 bases, the J end lost 3 bases, and 8 bases lay between the germline ends. In nucleotides, the CDR3 is TGTGCCAGCAGCCTGACAGGCTACGAGCAGTACTTC. Encoded protein: CASSLTGYEQYF.